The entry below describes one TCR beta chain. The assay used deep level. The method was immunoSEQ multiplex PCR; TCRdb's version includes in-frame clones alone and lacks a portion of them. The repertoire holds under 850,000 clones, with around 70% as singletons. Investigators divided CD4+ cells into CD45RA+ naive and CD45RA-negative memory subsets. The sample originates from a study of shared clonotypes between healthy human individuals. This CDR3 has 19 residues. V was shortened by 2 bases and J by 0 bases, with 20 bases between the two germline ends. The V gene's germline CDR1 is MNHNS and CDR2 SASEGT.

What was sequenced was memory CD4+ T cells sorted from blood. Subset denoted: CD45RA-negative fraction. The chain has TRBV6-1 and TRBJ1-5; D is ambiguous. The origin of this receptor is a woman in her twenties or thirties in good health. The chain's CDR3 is CASSEFGSLRVYSNQPQHF. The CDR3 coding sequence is TGTGCCAGCAGTGAATTCGGCTCACTTAGGGTCTATAGCAATCAGCCCCAGCATTTT.